The clone carrying this T cell receptor (beta chain) occurred many times. The source of the sample is a study of spatial heterogeneity in lung cancer. There are 13 residues in the CDR3. Germline V lookup: CDR1 MDHEN, CDR2 SYDVKM. V lost 10 bases to trimming and J lost 5 bases; unmatched junction nucleotides: 10. TCRdb itself ran the 5' RACE reads through MiXCR, one entry per CDR3 protein. The data contain some 25,000 distinct CDR3 sequences, about 4.7% of them singletons. Time point: sample taken at primary tumor resection. Frozen PBMC, nontumor lung or tumor provided whole RNA, which was sequenced unsorted.

This sequence was found in a male donor with early-stage non-small cell lung cancer. The starting material was PBMCs, obtained at surgery. The chain has TRBV28 and TRBJ1-1; 7 bases line up with TRBD1. The CDR3 sequence: CATGEGARTEAFF. The CDR3 DNA reads as TGTGCCACCGGAGAGGGGGCCAGGACTGAAGCTTTCTTT.